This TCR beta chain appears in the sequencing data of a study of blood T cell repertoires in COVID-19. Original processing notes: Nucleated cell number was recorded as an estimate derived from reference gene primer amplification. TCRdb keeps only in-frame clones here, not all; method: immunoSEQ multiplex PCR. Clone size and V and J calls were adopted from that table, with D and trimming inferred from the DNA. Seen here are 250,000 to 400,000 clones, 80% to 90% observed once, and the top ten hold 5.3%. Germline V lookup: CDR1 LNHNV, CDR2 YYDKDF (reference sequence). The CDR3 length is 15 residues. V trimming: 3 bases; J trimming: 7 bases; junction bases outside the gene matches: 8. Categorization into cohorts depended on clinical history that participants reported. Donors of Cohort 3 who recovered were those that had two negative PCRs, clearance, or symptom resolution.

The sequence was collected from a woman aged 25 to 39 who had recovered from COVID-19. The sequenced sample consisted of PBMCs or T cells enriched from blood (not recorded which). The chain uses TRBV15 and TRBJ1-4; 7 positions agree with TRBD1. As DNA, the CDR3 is TGTGCCACCAGCAGGGTAAGGGGGCCGCGTGAAAAACTGTTTTTT. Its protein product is CATSRVRGPREKLFF.